This T cell receptor (beta chain) stems from a study of shared clonotypes between healthy human individuals. It was at deep level that the assay was run. When replicate PCRs were run on sorted subsets, they used roughly 0.2 ug DNA, approximately 33,000 T cell genomes. Assay used: immunoSEQ multiplex PCR; TCRdb lists only in-frame clones, some missing. The table shows some 2.1 million clones, with about 95% occurring only once. Remarks on this clone: Its antigen is still unknown.

Findings of the study overall: Of the naive CD4 clonotypes, about 5.4% were shared across a handful of donors.

Cells designated naive CD8 were CD45RO-negative and were positively selected for CCR7, with terminally differentiated effector memory CD45RA+ cells excluded. Germline loops: CDR1 MGHRA, CDR2 YSYEKL. The V and J ends lost 0 bases and 11 bases, in that order; junction bases with no gene match: 5. CDR3 length equals 15 residues. The chain is built from TRBV4-1 and TRBJ2-3; 13 bases map to TRBD2. This clonotype was sampled from a man between 18 and 35 years old in good health. The sequencing sample was made of naive CD8+ T cells sorted from blood. CDR3 protein: CASSQDGTSGVMQYF. The CDR3 DNA is TGCGCCAGCAGCCAAGATGGGACTAGCGGGGTCATGCAGTATTTT.